These 29 T cell receptor beta chains came from one sample sequenced in a study of T cells in Graves' hyperthyroidism and ophthalmopathy. What was amplified from RNA transcripts were TCR beta CDR3 regions. A set of HTBI primers served as the primers for a first-round RT-PCR of the TCR CDR3. TCRdb reprocessed the multiplex PCR reads via MiXCR and lists one record per CDR3 protein. The sample yields under 350,000 distinct CDR3 sequences, approximately 17% seen once. The sequencing sample was made of blood. The origin of the receptors is a woman aged 60 to 75 with Graves' ophthalmopathy.

Turning to this clonotype: Given a much more abundant clone one base away, this may be a read error. The chain links TRBV6-1 to TRBJ1-1; 8 nucleotides agree with TRBD1. The germline V gene has CDR1 MNHNS and CDR2 SASEGT. The CDR3 is 13 residues long. The CDR3 DNA sequence: TGTGCCAGCAGTAAGGACAGGGTAACTGAAGCTCTCTTT. Protein: CASSKDRVTEALF.

This clonotype was picked up many times. This chain uses TRBV7-2 with TRBJ2-7; 7 positions agree with TRBD1. After removal of 5 bases from V and 6 bases from J, the junction contained 4 bases not matched to a gene. The CDR3 consists of 12 residues. Germline CDR1 SGHTA, CDR2 FQGNSA. The CDR3 region has the DNA TGTGCCAGCAGCATAAACAGGGGCGAGCAGTACTTC. It encodes CASSINRGEQYF. Variable domain in full (rest from reference TRBV7-2 and TRBJ2-7): GAGVSQSPSNKVTEKGKDVELRCDPISGHTALYWYRQSLGQGLEFLIYFQGNSAPDKSGLPSDRFSAERTGGSVSTLTIQRTQQEDSAVYLCASSINRGEQYFGPGTRLTVT.

The table lists this clonotype with a few counts. The rearrangement joins TRBV18 to TRBJ2-1, with D perhaps matching TRBD1 (5 bases). The germline CDR1 and CDR2 sequences are KGHSH and LQKENI. The CDR3 length is 15 residues. Between the trimmed V and J ends, which lost 0 bases and 6 bases, there was a span of 12 bases. The CDR3 nucleotides are TGTGCCAGCTCACCACCGTTCAGGGTCGGCAATGAGCAGTTCTTC. It translates to CASSPPFRVGNEQFF.

This clonotype was recorded many times. The chain is built from TRBV12-3 or TRBV12-4 and TRBJ2-7; the D is unclear. Deletions cut 1 base from V and 3 bases from J, with 10 bases between. CDR3 length: 14 amino acids. DNA for the CDR3: TGTGCCAGCAGTTTAGTGAACACAATCTACGAGCAGTACTTC. This encodes CASSLVNTIYEQYF.

There are many counts of this clonotype. The chain's CDR3 is CASSLGAGGFTDTQYF. Written as DNA, the CDR3 is TGTGCCAGCAGCTTAGGGGCAGGGGGGTTCACAGATACGCAGTATTTT. This rearrangement joins TRBV7-8 to TRBJ2-3, with D possibly being TRBD1 (7 bases). This CDR3 spans 16 amino acids. Trimming shortened V by 1 base and J by 2 bases, and 13 bases separated the two germline ends. Germline V gives CDR1 SGHVS, CDR2 FQNEAQ.

The chain links TRBV12-3 or TRBV12-4 to TRBJ1-5; a possible D gene is TRBD1 (5 bases). This CDR3 region has 14 residues. V lost 7 bases to trimming and J lost 1 base, with 11 bases between them. This CDR3 is CASTKGDSNQPQHF. The CDR3 DNA reads TGTGCCAGCACCAAAGGGGACAGCAATCAGCCCCAGCATTTT.

This rearrangement joins TRBV28 to TRBJ1-5; tentatively, D is TRBD1 (5 bases). Germline CDR1 reads MDHEN; CDR2 reads SYDVKM. This CDR3 region has 15 residues. The V and J ends lost 5 bases and 5 bases respectively, with 16 bases between them. CDR3 amino acids: CASSTTGQGYQPQHF. CDR3 sequence (DNA): TGTGCCAGCAGTACTACCGGGCAGGGCTATCAGCCCCAGCATTTT.

In this sample, this clonotype turned up many times. The CDR3 DNA sequence: TGCAGCGTAACCCGGGGAGGGCGCAACACTGAAGCTTTCTTT. This gives the protein CSVTRGGRNTEAFF. This rearrangement joins TRBV29-1 to TRBJ1-1; no definite D call. V was shortened by 6 bases and J by 2 bases, with 16 bases between the two germline ends. Germline assignment: CDR1 SQVTM and CDR2 ANQGSEA. CDR3 length equals 14 residues.

The chain is built from TRBV6-1 and TRBJ2-5, with 10 positions matching TRBD2. Losses at the gene ends were 6 bases for V and 4 bases for J; bases not matched to a gene: 8. This CDR3 comprises 15 residues. In germline, CDR1 is MNHNS, CDR2 SASEGT. The CDR3 reads CASSPPSGSLETQYF. CDR3 sequence (DNA): TGTGCCAGCAGCCCCCCTAGCGGGAGTCTAGAGACCCAGTACTTC.

Many counts were recorded for this clonotype. The J gene is TRBJ1-1, the V gene TRBV5-1; D is undetermined. Germline CDR1 is SGHRS and CDR2 is YFSETQ. The CDR3 covers 12 residues. V lost 0 bases to trimming and J lost 4 bases, with 4 bases between them. The DNA for the CDR3 is TGCGCCAGCAGCTTGGAAGGCACTGAAGCTTTCTTT. Amino acid sequence: CASSLEGTEAFF.

The chain joins TRBV5-1 to TRBJ2-2; D is uncertain. This CDR3 region has 15 residues. Deletions cut 0 bases from V and 6 bases from J, with 12 bases between. The germline gives CDR1 SGHRS, CDR2 YFSETQ. The CDR3 loop is CASSLAPGYAGELFF. DNA for the CDR3: TGCGCCAGCAGCTTGGCTCCCGGGTACGCCGGGGAGCTGTTTTTT.

This rearrangement joins TRBV27 to TRBJ1-2; 7 nucleotides match TRBD1. Germline loops: CDR1 MNHEY, CDR2 SMNVEV (reference sequence). The CDR3 sequence is 13 residues long. Trimming cost V 6 bases and J 6 bases; bases outside gene matches: 7. CDR3 DNA sequence: TGTGCCAGCAGCCCGGACAGGAGCCATGGCTACACCTTC. It is translated as CASSPDRSHGYTF.

This clonotype was seen repeatedly, ten times or more. Written as DNA, the CDR3 is TGTGCCAGCAGCGGGGGACAGGCCCCTAATCAGCCCCAGCATTTT. Amino acids: CASSGGQAPNQPQHF. This sequence joins TRBV6-2 or TRBV6-3 and TRBJ1-5, with 8 nucleotides matching TRBD1. V shed 6 bases and J 4 bases; nucleotides not matched to a gene: 8. The CDR3 is made up of 15 amino acids. Germline V CDR1 and CDR2: MNHEY, SVGEGT.

Comment on this clonotype: A read error may explain this, as a much larger clone is one base away. The rearrangement links TRBV7-2 to TRBJ2-3; D might be TRBD1 or TRBD2, each matching 6 bases. CDR1 SGHTA and CDR2 FQGNSA come from the germline V gene. The ends were cut back, 2 bases at V and 10 bases at J, with 25 bases in the middle. This CDR3 has 17 amino acids. The CDR3 loop is CASSLRGSAGQLRAQYF. CDR3 bases: TGTGCCAGCAGCTTAAGAGGCTCGGCGGGACAACTTAGGGCGCAGTATTTT.

This clonotype was detected ten times or more. J is TRBJ1-4 and V is TRBV2, with 8 bases matching TRBD1. This CDR3 region has 17 residues. Per the germline V gene, CDR1 is SNHLY and CDR2 is FYNNEI. Trimming at V came to 5 bases and at J to 8 bases, leaving 16 bases not matched to a gene. CDR3 sequence: CASSTPGQAQLYEKLFF. The CDR3, as DNA: TGTGCCAGCAGTACTCCGGGACAGGCCCAGTTATACGAAAAACTGTTTTTT.

The V gene is TRBV19, the J gene TRBJ1-4; 7 bases are a match to TRBD1. The CDR3 totals 14 residues. Germline V gives CDR1 LNHDA, CDR2 SQIVND (reference sequence). Unmatched junction bases numbered 2, after V lost 3 bases and J lost 4 bases. The CDR3 DNA reads as TGTGCCAGTAGTATGGGACAGTATAATGAAAAACTGTTTTTT. Protein sequence: CASSMGQYNEKLFF. The full variable domain, rest sourced from reference TRBV19 and TRBJ1-4, is DGGITQSPKYLFRKEGQNVTLSCEQNLNHDAMYWYRQDPGQGLRLIYYSQIVNDFQKGDIAEGYSVSREKKESFPLTVTSAQKNPTAFYLCASSMGQYNEKLFFGSGTQLSVL.

There are many counts of this clonotype. The rearrangement joins TRBV6-2 or TRBV6-3 to TRBJ2-1; D is perhaps TRBD2 (6 bases). V gave up 6 bases and J gave up 0 bases, with 15 bases separating them. The CDR3 contains 16 residues. Germline V gene data show CDR1 as MNHEY and CDR2 as SVGEGT. For the CDR3, the DNA is TGTGCCAGCAGACCCCTAGCGCCAAGCTCCTACAATGAGCAGTTCTTC. Translated, it gives CASRPLAPSSYNEQFF.

This clonotype appeared many times. The chain joins TRBV12-3 or TRBV12-4 to TRBJ2-2; D is unclear. The length of the CDR3 is 12 residues. V was trimmed by 7 bases and J by 6 bases, leaving 9 bases between them. CDR3 DNA sequence: TGTGCCAGCACCCTCAAGGCCGGGGAGCTGTTTTTT. As protein: CASTLKAGELFF.

This clonotype appeared a few times. V is TRBV28 and J is TRBJ2-7; 10 bases align to TRBD1. J was trimmed by 6 bases and V by 6 bases; bases with no gene match: 8. The CDR3 has 14 amino acids. CDR1 MDHEN and CDR2 SYDVKM come from the germline V gene. The chain's CDR3 is CASRGTGDPGEQYF. The CDR3, as DNA: TGTGCCAGCAGGGGGACAGGGGATCCGGGCGAGCAGTACTTC.

The chain is built from TRBV20-1 and TRBJ2-7, with 7 bases identical to TRBD1. From germline, CDR1 is DFQATT and CDR2 SNEGSKA (reference sequence). V lost 5 bases, J lost 0 bases, and 7 bases stayed unmatched. This CDR3 has 14 amino acids. CDR3 amino acids: CSALLGQSSYEQYF. The CDR3 region has the DNA TGCAGTGCTCTCTTGGGACAGAGCTCCTACGAGCAGTACTTC.

This clonotype was detected ten times or more. This chain uses TRBV10-3 with TRBJ2-1; TRBD2 agrees at 9 bases. The CDR3 extends over 15 amino acids. V was clipped by 11 bases and J by 5 bases; unmatched bases: 13. The germline CDR1 and CDR2 sequences are ENHRY and SYGVKD. Here the CDR3 reads CASKVRLAENNEQFF. The CDR3, as DNA: TGTGCCTCCAAAGTGCGACTAGCGGAAAACAATGAGCAGTTCTTC.

There are many counts of this clonotype. The chain joins TRBV20-1 to TRBJ2-5; D remains unclear. Trimming cost V 3 bases and J 0 bases, with 14 bases left between them. This CDR3 has 15 residues. In germline, CDR1 is DFQATT, CDR2 SNEGSKA (reference sequence). CDR3 region: CSASGWSRNQETQYF. The CDR3 region has the DNA TGCAGTGCTAGTGGGTGGTCGAGGAACCAAGAGACCCAGTACTTC.

There are many counts of this clonotype. The chain employs TRBV6-6 and TRBJ2-4; 7 bases match TRBD2. J was trimmed by 8 bases and V by 0 bases; bases with no gene match: 10. Germline loops: CDR1 MNHNY, CDR2 SVGAGI (reference sequence). The CDR3 is 16 amino acids. In nucleotides, the CDR3 is TGTGCCAGCAGTTACTCGATCTTCGGGACTAAGTACATTCAGTACTTC. Translating it yields CASSYSIFGTKYIQYF.

This clonotype has at least ten counts. This chain's CDR3 is CSARDPATQYF. Here the CDR3 DNA reads TGCAGTGCTAGAGACCCCGCGACCCAGTACTTC. The V gene is TRBV20-1, the J gene TRBJ2-5, with unresolved D. Trimming shortened V by 0 bases and J by 7 bases, and 6 bases separated the two germline ends. Germline values: CDR1 DFQATT, CDR2 SNEGSKA (reference sequence). The length of the CDR3 is 11 residues.

This clonotype showed up many times. V usage is TRBV7-9 and J usage is TRBJ1-4, with TRBD1 matching over 8 bases. There are 15 residues in the CDR3. Trimming cost V 5 bases and J 5 bases; bases outside gene matches: 7. The germline CDR1 and CDR2 sequences are SEHNR and FQNEAQ (reference sequence). The CDR3 sequence is CASSPQTGGNEKLFF. The CDR3 DNA follows: TGTGCCAGCAGCCCACAAACAGGGGGGAATGAAAAACTGTTTTTT.

At least ten counts were recorded for this clonotype. V and J are TRBV6-1 and TRBJ2-7; TRBD1 agrees at 8 bases. The J segment lost 6 bases and the V segment lost 6 bases, leaving 13 bases of the junction unmatched. There are 15 residues in the CDR3. CDR1 is MNHNS, CDR2 SASEGT, per germline. The CDR3 region has the DNA TGTGCCAGCAGAGGAAGGGCGGGACAGGTCCTCGAGCAGTACTTC. It codes for CASRGRAGQVLEQYF.

The V and J genes are TRBV6-5 and TRBJ2-3; 8 positions agree with TRBD2. V trimming: 4 bases; J trimming: 1 base; junction bases outside the gene matches: 7. This CDR3 contains 16 residues. Germline CDR1 MNHEY, CDR2 SVGAGI. CDR3 residues: CASSWAPGGGTDTQYF. CDR3 DNA sequence: TGTGCCAGCAGTTGGGCTCCGGGAGGGGGCACAGATACGCAGTATTTT.

In its sample, this clonotype was seen many times. CDR3 protein: CASSPMGQGGGYGYTF. CDR3 nucleotide sequence: TGTGCCAGCAGTCCGATGGGACAGGGGGGAGGCTATGGCTACACCTTC. The chain carries TRBV12-3 or TRBV12-4 and TRBJ1-2; the match to TRBD1 covers 11 bases. Trimming removed 5 bases from V and 4 bases from J; junction bases left unmatched: 9. CDR3 length: 16 residues.

This clonotype has at least ten counts. V usage is TRBV12-3 or TRBV12-4 and J usage is TRBJ1-1; D might be TRBD1 (6 bases). V lost 6 bases and J lost 12, with 11 bases in between. The CDR3 has 10 amino acids. CDR3 bases: TGTGCCAGCAGCTTCAGGGACACTTTCTTT. It encodes CASSFRDTFF.